This record covers a single T cell receptor (beta chain). The antigen remains undetermined. The data originate from a study of cytomegalovirus exposure and HLA in healthy donors. Study-level findings and limits: A later analysis found common viral pathogens apparently linked to several of the most significant clusters. In a later analysis, TCR beta V- and J-gene trimming showed a link to a missense DCLRE1C variant.

CDR3 length equals 15 residues. The V and J ends lost 5 bases and 5 bases respectively, with 18 bases between them. In germline, CDR1 is SEHNR, CDR2 FQNEAQ (reference sequence). The primer mix had 60 Vbeta and 13 Jbeta primers. The protocol was immunoSEQ multiplex PCR, while the TCRdb copy is restricted to in-frame clones and leaves out a portion. The table has approximately 290,000 clones, roughly 80% seen once. Source material: PBMCs. J is TRBJ2-5 and V is TRBV7-9; D may be TRBD1 (7 bases). The origin of this receptor is a girl aged 2 to 10 in good health and CMV-seronegative. The CDR3 bases are TGTGCCAGCAGCGCGCGGGACAGTGGTGGGGAGACCCAGTACTTC. Translating it yields CASSARDSGGETQYF.